The sequence of this TCR beta chain was determined in a study of T cell clusters in autoimmune cytopenias. Study observations and caveats: TRB repertoire shifts in secondary cytopenia and chronic lymphocytic leukemia mostly reflected lymphoma, not autoimmunity.

TRB was amplified from about 270 ng of peripheral blood genomic DNA per sample. CDR3 size: 16 residues. Germline V gene data show CDR1 as SGHAT and CDR2 as FQDESV (reference sequence). In the case of this clonotype: No antigen is known for it.

TRB was amplified by touch-down multiplex PCR, primer pools A and B combined. From the multiplex PCR reads, TCRdb lists one entry per CDR3 protein and no DNA. This sample lists around 10,000 distinct CDR3 sequences; its ten largest clones have around 21%. The data also belong to a second study, concerning T cell repertoires in aging, cancer and after chemotherapy. As reported in that work: Age-matched healthy donors had significantly more diverse, less clonal blood TCR repertoires than untreated cancer patients.

What was sequenced was peripheral blood. This sequence was found in a human donor in good health. The chain is built from TRBV11-1 and TRBJ2-5; checking the TCRdb D call of TRBD2 is not possible without DNA. The CDR3 region is CASSPTSGGYQETQYF.